This T cell receptor (beta chain) came from a study of blood T cell repertoires in COVID-19. Trimming shortened V by 6 bases and J by 2 bases, and 10 bases separated the two germline ends. The germline V gene encodes CDR1 SGHTA and CDR2 FQGNSA. The CDR3 is made up of 13 amino acids. Per the original methods: By means of reference gene primer amplification, nucleated cell counts were estimated. Produced via immunoSEQ multiplex PCR; TCRdb's table is partial and in-frame only. Clone size and the V and J calls come from that table; the DNA yielded D and trimming. The sample contains about 150,000 clones, more than 75% of which appear only once.

The clonotype originates from a man of 80 years or more with acute or convalescent COVID-19. What was sequenced was peripheral blood. The chain links TRBV7-2 to TRBJ1-2, with D unclear. CDR3 in DNA: TGTGCCAGCAGGTCCTCAGGAAACTATGGCTACACCTTC. It encodes CASRSSGNYGYTF.